These 14 T cell receptor beta chains were sequenced from one sample in a study of tumor-infiltrating lymphocytes in primary liver carcinoma. Germline DNA was also extracted, with blood RNA taken from unsorted whole blood. With a constant-region primer, TCR beta cDNA was made from around 530 ng of total RNA. Amplification in three nested multiplex PCR rounds with slightly modified ARM-PCR gave rise to TCR beta libraries. Each of the first two PCR rounds ran roughly 9 cycles with TRBV1-TRBV30 forward and C-beta reverse primers. One entry per CDR3 protein results from TCRdb running MiXCR on the multiplex PCR reads. The data show approximately 330,000 distinct CDR3 sequences, about 65% seen once. The sequenced sample was peripheral blood. These receptor sequences come from a man aged 40-49 years with primary liver carcinoma and hepatitis B virus infection.

Of note for this clonotype: It may be a read error: a sequence one base away is much more abundant. This rearrangement joins TRBV6-5 to TRBJ2-7, with TRBD1 matching 8 bases. CDR1 is MNHEY and CDR2 is SVGAGI in the germline V gene. There are 15 residues in the CDR3. The CDR3 DNA reads TGTGCCGGCAGTCTACCGGGACAGGCTAACAACGAGCAGTACTTC. This codes for CAGSLPGQANNEQYF.

The V gene is TRBV5-5, the J gene TRBJ1-4; D is uncertain. Trimming pared 0 bases from V and 7 bases from J, leaving 13 bases between. Germline CDR1 and CDR2: SGHKS and YYEKEE (reference sequence). This CDR3 region has 15 residues. The CDR3 here is CASSLEWGIGEKLFF. As DNA, the CDR3 is TGTGCCAGCAGCTTGGAGTGGGGAATCGGTGAAAAACTGTTTTTT. The complete variable domain, with remaining parts taken from reference TRBV5-5 and TRBJ1-4, reads DAGVTQSPTHLIKTRGQQVTLRCSPISGHKSVSWYQQVLGQGPQFIFQYYEKEERGRGNFPDRFSARQFPNYSSELNVNALLLGDSALYLCASSLEWGIGEKLFFGSGTQLSVL.

Remarks on this clonotype: A much bigger clone sits one base away, suggesting this may be a read error. This chain connects TRBV6-1 to TRBJ2-7; TRBD2 matches at 11 bases. Unmatched junction bases numbered 9, after V lost 6 bases and J lost 2 bases. This CDR3 is 16 amino acids long. Germline V gives CDR1 MNHNS, CDR2 SASEGT. CDR3 in DNA: TGTGCCAGCAGGTTGACTAGCGGGACGGGGACCTACGAGCAGTACTTC. Amino acid sequence: CASRLTSGTGTYEQYF.

Of note for this clonotype: A much larger clone is a single base away; this may be a read error. The chain is built from TRBV6-2 or TRBV6-3 and TRBJ2-6; D is undetermined. V lost 8 bases to trimming and J lost 1 base, with 12 bases between them. The CDR3 totals 15 residues. Germline CDR1 is MNHEY and CDR2 is SVGEGT. Here the CDR3 reads CASSITTSGANVLTF. CDR3 nucleotide sequence: TGTGCCAGCTCCATCACAACGTCTGGGGCCAACGTCCTGACTTTC.

The chain uses TRBV6-2 or TRBV6-3 and TRBJ1-2; TRBD1 matches at 7 bases. Per the germline V gene, CDR1 is MNHEY and CDR2 is SVGEGT. This CDR3 spans 17 amino acids. After removal of 8 bases from V and 8 bases from J, the junction contained 23 bases not matched to a gene. The CDR3 region is CASRDRTGSGGTWGYTF. CDR3 nucleotides: TGTGCCAGCCGTGACCGGACAGGTTCCGGAGGGACGTGGGGCTACACCTTC.

This clonotype was observed many times. The chain combines TRBV6-2 or TRBV6-3 with TRBJ1-1; D ambiguous. CDR1 and CDR2 (germline): MNHEY, SVGEGT. Deletions cut 2 bases from V and 1 base from J, with 8 bases between. This CDR3 contains 14 residues. The CDR3 sequence: CASSYPAANTEAFF. The CDR3 DNA follows: TGTGCCAGCAGTTACCCGGCGGCGAACACTGAAGCTTTCTTT.

Here the CDR3 reads CASSFLLGGYTF. The CDR3 DNA is TGTGCCAGCAGTTTCCTGCTAGGAGGCTACACCTTC. The genes are TRBV12-3 or TRBV12-4 and TRBJ1-2; no clear D. This CDR3 contains 12 residues. Deletions cut 3 bases from V and 8 bases from J, with 10 bases between.

With regard to this clonotype: The CDR3 does not close with the conserved phenylalanine or tryptophan, likely indicating a read error. As DNA, the CDR3 is TGTGCCATAGCTTCGGCGGAGTACCCCTACGAGCAGTACATC. Translated: CAIASAEYPYEQYI. The gene calls are TRBV10-3 and TRBJ2-7; D gene unclear. The V gene lost 9 bases and the J gene lost 2 bases, with 17 bases spanning the gap. Germline CDR1 and CDR2: ENHRY and SYGVKD. This CDR3 is 14 amino acids long.

A remark on this clonotype: This may arise from a read error, as a much more abundant clone is one base away. Because the CDR3 is missing its conserved closing phenylalanine or tryptophan, this is likely a read error. J is TRBJ2-7 and V is TRBV12-3 or TRBV12-4; 8 nucleotides align to TRBD2. The CDR3 covers 15 residues. V gave up 5 bases and J gave up 5 bases; unmatched junction bases: 11. The CDR3 coding sequence is TGTGCCAGCAGTCCACAGCGGGAGACGTCAAACGAGCAGTACTAC. Its translation is CASSPQRETSNEQYY.

The rearrangement uses TRBV6-5 and TRBJ2-5; the match to TRBD2 covers 7 bases. There are 16 residues in the CDR3. Losses at the gene ends were 6 bases for V and 4 bases for J; bases not matched to a gene: 14. Per the germline V gene, CDR1 is MNHEY and CDR2 is SVGAGI. CDR3 residues: CASSSLGRGGGETQYF. As DNA, the CDR3 is TGTGCCAGCAGCTCCCTTGGGAGGGGTGGTGGAGAGACCCAGTACTTC.

Points on this clonotype: One end of the junction is discordant with germline, which a read error may explain. The chain joins TRBV29-1 to TRBJ2-5, with D perhaps TRBD2 (5 bases). The germline V gene has CDR1 SQVTM and CDR2 ANQGSEA. The CDR3 is made up of 11 amino acids. The CDR3 sequence: CRVAQAETEYF. CDR3 sequence (DNA): TGCAGAGTAGCCCAAGCGGAGACCGAGTACTTC.

This clonotype has more than one count but fewer than ten. This sequence joins TRBV7-8 and TRBJ2-1; weak D call: TRBD1 (6 bases). V was trimmed by 5 bases and J by 0 bases, leaving 17 bases between them. The CDR3 is 17 amino acids. CDR1 SGHVS and CDR2 FQNEAQ come from the germline V gene. The CDR3 nucleotides are TGTGCCAGCAGCGCCAGGGAAGGGGGTCACTCCTACAATGAGCAGTTCTTC. It yields the protein CASSAREGGHSYNEQFF.

Concerning this clonotype: A clone one base away is much larger, so this may be a read error. The rearrangement uses TRBV6-6 and TRBJ1-6; tentative D call: TRBD1 (5 bases). Germline CDR1 MNHNY, CDR2 SVGAGI (reference sequence). The CDR3 has 15 residues. The DNA for the CDR3 is TGTGCCAGCACCGACCTAACCGGGGCTAATACACCCCTCCACTTT. Amino acid sequence: CASTDLTGANTPLHF.

The CDR3 sequence: CASSAQTPYEQYF. As DNA, the CDR3 is TGTGCCAGCAGTGCCCAGACTCCCTACGAGCAGTACTTC. The chain links TRBV28 to TRBJ2-7; D unclear. From germline, CDR1 is MDHEN and CDR2 SYDVKM. The V end lost 5 bases, the J end lost 2 bases, and 10 bases lay between the germline ends. The CDR3 consists of 13 residues. The full variable domain, in which reference TRBV28 and TRBJ2-7 provide the parts outside the CDR3, is DVKVTQSSRYLVKRTGEKVFLECVQDMDHENMFWYRQDPGLGLRLIYFSYDVKMKEKGDIPEGYSVSREKKERFSLILESASTNQTSMYLCASSAQTPYEQYFGPGTRLTVT.